The 17 T cell receptor beta chains reported below all come from one sample, sequenced in a study of shared clonotypes between healthy human individuals. Some clones are missing from TCRdb's copy, which holds only in-frame ones; the method was immunoSEQ multiplex PCR. The sample has some 690,000 clones, about 90% seen once. The sequencing sample was made of memory CD8+ T cells from PBMCs. Sample subset: CD45RO+ cells pooled with CCR7-negative TemRA cells. Receptors were obtained from a man aged 18 to 30 in good health. Some clones in this sample may be carry-over from other donors' samples.

The V call is TRBV10-3, the J call TRBJ1-3; D is unresolved. V was cut by 6 bases and J by 0 bases, with 18 bases left in between. Looked up from germline, CDR1 is ENHRY and CDR2 is SYGVKD. The CDR3 spans 17 residues. The CDR3 coding sequence is TGTGCCATCAGCGCCCGGAGCGACTTTTACTCTGGAAACACCATATATTTT. Translating it yields CAISARSDFYSGNTIYF.

The CDR3 region is CSVDRGYEQYF. In nucleotides, the CDR3 is TGCAGCGTAGACAGGGGGTACGAGCAGTACTTC. The rearrangement links TRBV29-1 to TRBJ2-5; 9 nucleotides match TRBD1. Matching the DNA end better, TRBJ2-7 makes the J call doubtful. Germline lookup yields CDR1 SQVTM and CDR2 ANQGSEA. This CDR3 comprises 11 residues.

This rearrangement joins TRBV27 to TRBJ2-3; 7 positions match TRBD2. CDR3 size: 14 residues. Trimming removed 2 bases from V and 4 bases from J; junction bases left unmatched: 3. CDR1 is MNHEY, CDR2 SMNVEV, per germline (reference sequence). As DNA, the CDR3 is TGTGCCAGCAGTTTACGGACTAGTGCAGATACGCAGTATTTT. It is translated as CASSLRTSADTQYF.

The V and J genes are TRBV19 and TRBJ1-1, with 8 bases that match TRBD1. The CDR3 is made up of 17 amino acids. Germline values: CDR1 LNHDA, CDR2 SQIVND (reference sequence). V dropped 5 bases and J dropped 0; count of bases not matched to a gene: 11. In nucleotides, the CDR3 is TGTGCCAGTAGTCCCCGGTTGAGGGACAGGATGAACACTGAAGCTTTCTTT. As protein: CASSPRLRDRMNTEAFF.

This rearrangement joins TRBV27 to TRBJ2-7, with D unresolved. Per germline, CDR1 MNHEY and CDR2 SMNVEV (reference sequence). V lost 3 bases and J 2 bases, leaving 8 bases between the germline ends. The CDR3 contains 13 residues. This chain's CDR3 is CASSLKSTYEQYF. The CDR3 coding sequence is TGTGCCAGCAGTTTGAAGTCAACCTACGAGCAGTACTTC.

The V and J genes are TRBV5-1 and TRBJ2-1, with unresolved D. CDR1 is SGHRS, CDR2 YFSETQ, per germline. The CDR3 runs to 16 residues. Trimming pared 4 bases from V and 2 bases from J, leaving 16 bases between. The CDR3 sequence: CASSPRPDGPYNEQFF. The CDR3 DNA reads TGCGCCAGCAGCCCCAGACCGGATGGGCCCTACAATGAGCAGTTCTTC.

The chain joins TRBV9 to TRBJ1-6; TRBD1 agrees at 8 bases. The CDR3 is 14 residues long. The J segment lost 7 bases and the V segment lost 4 bases, leaving 4 bases of the junction unmatched. Germline V gene lookup returns CDR1 SGDLS and CDR2 YYNGEE. The CDR3 coding sequence is TGTGCCAGCAGCCCCACAGGGGGAAATTCACCCCTCCACTTT. It is translated as CASSPTGGNSPLHF.

The chain links TRBV27 to TRBJ2-7, with 9 bases that match TRBD1. The CDR3 extends over 14 amino acids. The germline gives CDR1 MNHEY, CDR2 SMNVEV (reference sequence). V was clipped by 2 bases and J by 3 bases; unmatched bases: 2. CDR3 nucleotide sequence: TGTGCCAGCAGTTTAACAGGGGGCGTCTACGAGCAGTACTTC. This sequence encodes CASSLTGGVYEQYF.

The chain employs TRBV9 and TRBJ1-2; D is possibly TRBD1 (6 bases). With 0 bases removed from V and 3 bases from J, the gap between germline ends came to 24 bases. The CDR3 sequence is 19 residues long. CDR1 and CDR2 from the germline V gene are SGDLS and YYNGEE. The DNA for the CDR3 is TGTGCCAGCAGCGTAGGATCCGGGGGGCGAGGGAAAGAGGACTATGGCTACACCTTC. Protein sequence: CASSVGSGGRGKEDYGYTF.

The chain has TRBV7-8 and TRBJ2-3, with a tentative D call TRBD2 (6 bases). Germline V lookup: CDR1 SGHVS, CDR2 FQNEAQ. This CDR3 spans 15 amino acids. Trimming took 2 bases from V and 8 from J, leaving 17 bases between them. For the CDR3, the DNA is TGTGCCAGCAGCTTAAGTGGGGGGTCGAGGGCTACGCAGTATTTT. Protein: CASSLSGGSRATQYF.

J is TRBJ2-7 and V is TRBV27; D is possibly TRBD1 (5 bases). This CDR3 contains 14 residues. Germline-derived CDR1 and CDR2 are MNHEY and SMNVEV (reference sequence). V was trimmed by 5 bases and J by 2 bases, leaving 13 bases between them. CDR3 amino acids: CASSIGVRPYEQYF. The DNA of the CDR3 is TGTGCCAGCAGTATAGGGGTGAGGCCCTACGAGCAGTACTTC.

The chain is built from TRBV5-6 and TRBJ2-5; D assignment may be TRBD1 or TRBD2 (6 bases each). This CDR3 region has 16 residues. V was cut by 4 bases and J by 4 bases, with 20 bases left in between. The germline gives CDR1 SGHDT, CDR2 YYEEEE. The CDR3 region has the DNA TGTGCCAGCAGCCCATGGGTAGGGGGGTTCGCAGAGACCCAGTACTTC. Protein: CASSPWVGGFAETQYF.

The J gene is TRBJ2-7, the V gene TRBV27; possibly TRBD1 or TRBD2 for D (7 bases each). Germline CDR1 and CDR2: MNHEY and SMNVEV (reference sequence). The CDR3 runs 15 residues. V was pared by 0 bases and J by 3 bases, with 12 bases between. The CDR3 nucleotides read TGTGCCAGCAGTTTATCCAGGGGGGGAGGCTACGAGCAGTACTTC. Encoded protein: CASSLSRGGGYEQYF.

This rearrangement joins TRBV28 to TRBJ1-2, with D hard to call. Germline V gene data show CDR1 as MDHEN and CDR2 as SYDVKM. V lost 6 bases and J 1 base, leaving 18 bases between the germline ends. The CDR3 runs 16 residues. CDR3 sequence: CASRIDIARHNYGYTF. Here the CDR3 DNA reads TGTGCCAGCAGAATCGACATCGCGCGCCATAACTATGGCTACACCTTC.

This chain joins TRBV5-5 and TRBJ2-1; possible D gene TRBD1, 6 bases. The CDR3 spans 16 residues. Germline values: CDR1 SGHKS, CDR2 YYEKEE (reference sequence). Trimming shortened V by 6 bases and J by 1 base, and 17 bases separated the two germline ends. CDR3 DNA sequence: TGTGCCAGCACCATAGTTGGGGGCCCGTCCTACAATGAGCAGTTCTTC. Amino acids: CASTIVGGPSYNEQFF.

The gene calls are TRBV15 and TRBJ2-7, with 9 bases aligning to TRBD2. This CDR3 has 16 amino acids. The V gene end was trimmed by 0 bases and the J gene end by 4 bases; junction bases not matched to a gene: 7. Germline assignment: CDR1 LNHNV and CDR2 YYDKDF (reference sequence). The CDR3 spells CATSRDTAGGVYEQYF. The CDR3 DNA reads as TGTGCCACCAGCAGAGATACGGCGGGAGGGGTTTACGAGCAGTACTTC. The whole variable domain, remainder taken from reference TRBV15 and TRBJ2-7, is DAMVIQNPRYQVTQFGKPVTLSCSQTLNHNVMYWYQQKSSQAPKLLFHYYDKDFNNEADTPDNFQSRRPNTSFCFLDIRSPGLGDTAMYLCATSRDTAGGVYEQYFGPGTRLTVT.

This clone has only one observation. CDR3 region: CSVPTGYGYTF. In DNA form, the CDR3 reads TGCAGCGTCCCGACCGGGTATGGCTACACCTTC. The rearrangement joins TRBV29-1 to TRBJ1-2; the D is unclear. This CDR3 is 11 amino acids long. V was cut by 6 bases and J by 5 bases, with 10 bases left in between. Per germline, CDR1 SQVTM and CDR2 ANQGSEA.